Presented here are 18 T cell receptor beta chains from one specimen sequenced in a study of CD8 T cells in ankylosing spondylitis. TCRdb re-called the 5' RACE reads through MiXCR, storing one row per CDR3 protein. The table shows around 320,000 distinct CDR3 sequences, with roughly 20% occurring only once. The material sequenced was blood, either unsorted or a sorted T cell fraction (not recorded which). These receptors were collected from a female donor with ankylosing spondylitis or in good health (not recorded which).

This rearrangement joins TRBV20-1 to TRBJ2-2, with TRBD1 identical over 9 bases. The CDR3 totals 14 residues. The V segment lost 6 bases and the J segment 2 bases; nucleotides outside the gene matches: 4. Germline V CDR1 and CDR2: DFQATT, SNEGSKA (reference sequence). The CDR3 sequence: CSAMDRGNTGELFF. CDR3 in DNA: TGCAGTGCCATGGACAGGGGAAACACCGGGGAGCTGTTTTTT.

This chain uses TRBV20-1 with TRBJ1-2, with D perhaps matching TRBD1 (5 bases). Germline lookup yields CDR1 DFQATT and CDR2 SNEGSKA (reference sequence). This CDR3 is built from 14 residues. V lost 1 base, J lost 7 bases, and 16 bases lay in between. CDR3 DNA: TGCAGTGCTAGAGCGCACAGGCTACGGGGTGGCTACACCTTC. This translates into CSARAHRLRGGYTF.

The V and J genes are TRBV20-1 and TRBJ2-3; 12 bases map to TRBD2. J lost 3 bases, V lost 0 bases, and 4 bases had no gene match. CDR1 is DFQATT and CDR2 is SNEGSKA in the germline V gene (reference sequence). The CDR3 has 16 residues. The CDR3 here is CSARDGGTSGTDTQYF. The CDR3, as DNA: TGCAGTGCTAGAGATGGGGGGACTAGCGGGACAGATACGCAGTATTTT.

J is TRBJ2-3 and V is TRBV12-3 or TRBV12-4; the D gene is possibly TRBD2 (6 bases). The CDR3 sequence is 15 residues long. Trimming removed 3 bases at V and 3 bases at J, with 13 bases between. The CDR3 reads CASSLIRGTTDTQYF. For the CDR3, the DNA is TGTGCCAGCAGTTTGATTCGGGGGACTACAGATACGCAGTATTTT.

This clonotype was found a few times. The chain carries TRBV12-3 or TRBV12-4 and TRBJ1-2, with D perhaps TRBD1 (6 bases). The CDR3 extends over 13 amino acids. V lost 7 bases and J 6 bases, leaving 15 bases between the germline ends. The CDR3 protein is CASTRRGGDGYTF. The CDR3 DNA reads TGTGCCAGCACCCGAAGGGGGGGAGATGGCTACACCTTC.

This clonotype was picked up a small number of times. The chain employs TRBV4-3 and TRBJ1-3; tentatively, D is TRBD1 (6 bases). The V gene lost 3 bases and the J gene lost 7 bases, with 16 bases spanning the gap. Looked up from germline, CDR1 is LGHNA and CDR2 is YSLEER. The CDR3 totals 15 residues. Here the CDR3 DNA reads TGCGCCAGCAGCCAGAGTTCAGGGGACGTGAACACCATATATTTT. Amino acids: CASSQSSGDVNTIYF.

V and J are TRBV7-3 and TRBJ2-7; TRBD2 matches at 12 bases. J was trimmed by 3 bases and V by 5 bases; bases with no gene match: 8. Germline CDR1 is SGHTA and CDR2 is FQGTGA. This CDR3 has 16 residues. CDR3 loop: CASSIRTSGTYYEQYF. The CDR3, as DNA: TGTGCCAGCAGCATCCGGACTAGCGGGACTTACTACGAGCAGTACTTC.

The chain joins TRBV29-1 to TRBJ2-1; 12 nucleotides match TRBD1. Germline lookup yields CDR1 SQVTM and CDR2 ANQGSEA. V lost 6 bases, J lost 1 base, and 10 bases stayed unmatched. The CDR3 has 17 residues. The CDR3 DNA is TGCAGCGTCGGGACAGGGGGCCTATATAATTCCTACAATGAGCAGTTCTTC. Protein sequence: CSVGTGGLYNSYNEQFF.

This clonotype has more than one count but fewer than ten. The rearrangement joins TRBV6-2 or TRBV6-3 to TRBJ2-1; TRBD2 aligns across 9 bases. The V segment lost 8 bases and the J segment 7 bases; nucleotides outside the gene matches: 15. Per germline, CDR1 MNHEY and CDR2 SVGEGT. The CDR3 is made up of 16 amino acids. DNA for the CDR3: TGTGCCAGCGACGAGGCGGGAGGGCCCGGAGGTAATGAGCAGTTCTTC. Translating gives CASDEAGGPGGNEQFF.

The chain couples TRBV20-1 to TRBJ1-1; D remains unclear. Trimming took off 3 bases at V and 3 bases at J, with 14 bases between the two ends. The CDR3 spans 14 residues. Germline CDR1 reads DFQATT; CDR2 reads SNEGSKA (reference sequence). In DNA form, the CDR3 reads TGCAGTGCTAGTCCCATATCGGGTGACACTGAAGCTTTCTTT. This encodes CSASPISGDTEAFF.

The sample holds a few counts of this clonotype. The rearrangement links TRBV5-1 to TRBJ1-2, with D uncertain. Trimming shortened V by 0 bases and J by 6 bases, and 6 bases separated the two germline ends. Germline CDR1 SGHRS, CDR2 YFSETQ. This CDR3 has 12 residues. CDR3 bases: TGCGCCAGCAGCTTGGCTGATAATGGCTACACCTTC. Amino acid sequence: CASSLADNGYTF.

There are many counts of this clonotype. The rearrangement joins TRBV20-1 to TRBJ2-3; D is unresolved. V was cut by 1 base and J by 3 bases, with 17 bases left in between. The germline V gene has CDR1 DFQATT and CDR2 SNEGSKA (reference sequence). The CDR3 consists of 16 residues. The CDR3 sequence: CSARGAGVGRTDTQYF. CDR3 sequence (DNA): TGCAGTGCTAGAGGAGCCGGTGTAGGGCGAACAGATACGCAGTATTTT.

The table lists this clonotype with many counts. The chain employs TRBV12-3 or TRBV12-4 and TRBJ2-3; the match to TRBD2 covers 7 bases. Germline trimming cut 3 bases from V and 1 base from J; bases unmatched to any gene: 4. CDR3 length equals 15 residues. CDR3 in amino acids: CASSLGLAGTDTQYF. DNA of the CDR3: TGTGCCAGCAGTTTGGGGCTAGCGGGCACAGATACGCAGTATTTT.

This clonotype has just a few counts. The rearrangement joins TRBV20-1 to TRBJ2-1; TRBD2 matches at 10 bases. The germline V gene has CDR1 DFQATT and CDR2 SNEGSKA (reference sequence). The CDR3 sequence is 14 residues long. J gave up 4 bases and V 4 bases, and 4 bases lay outside the gene matches. The CDR3 is CSANLLAGYNEQFF. DNA of the CDR3: TGCAGTGCTAATCTACTAGCGGGGTACAATGAGCAGTTCTTC.

The chain uses TRBV29-1 and TRBJ2-1; D remains ambiguous. There are 14 residues in the CDR3. V lost 3 bases and J lost 7, with 16 bases in between. Per the germline V gene, CDR1 is SQVTM and CDR2 is ANQGSEA. This CDR3 reads CSVDDLARENEQFF. In nucleotides, the CDR3 is TGCAGCGTTGATGACTTGGCTAGGGAAAATGAGCAGTTCTTC.

The CDR3 reads CSAPVAPSNTGELFF. CDR3 DNA sequence: TGCAGTGCCCCCGTAGCCCCCTCGAACACCGGGGAGCTGTTTTTT. The rearrangement links TRBV20-1 to TRBJ2-2; D not certain. The CDR3 contains 15 residues. V was clipped by 6 bases and J by 0 bases, with 14 bases between them. The germline gives CDR1 DFQATT, CDR2 SNEGSKA (reference sequence).

This clonotype was counted at least ten times. The gene calls are TRBV29-1 and TRBJ2-1; 10 nucleotides line up with TRBD2. The trim removed 3 bases at V and 6 bases at J, leaving 5 bases unmatched. This CDR3 comprises 14 residues. Germline lookup yields CDR1 SQVTM and CDR2 ANQGSEA. DNA for the CDR3: TGCAGCGTTGAGCCGGGACTAGCGCTCAATGAGCAGTTCTTC. Translating gives CSVEPGLALNEQFF.

This clonotype has only a few counts. The rearrangement links TRBV20-1 to TRBJ2-3, with D possibly TRBD2 on 6 matching bases. The germline CDR1 and CDR2 sequences are DFQATT and SNEGSKA (reference sequence). The CDR3 covers 16 residues. The V end lost 4 bases, the J end lost 3 bases, and 20 bases lay between the germline ends. The CDR3 DNA reads TGCAGTGCTATGCCCTTTCGCGGGATGGGGACAGATACGCAGTATTTT. Encoded protein: CSAMPFRGMGTDTQYF.